A single T cell receptor (beta chain) is shown here with its context. Its antigen has not been determined. The data originate from a study of cytomegalovirus exposure and HLA in healthy donors (dated by TCRdb to the late 2010s). About the investigation overall: In an earlier analysis of about 560 of the donors, around 290 Gb of sequence data and roughly 100 million unique TCR beta sequences from roughly 180 million T cells were reported. A later analysis re-analyzed previously published TCR beta repertoires from about 730 donors and added high-resolution HLA genotyping to study TCR occurrence patterns. A separate validation cohort of roughly 130 different subjects was used in addition to the roughly 670-subject first cohort. The aim of the study was to test whether cataloging public T cell receptors could identify signatures of past pathogen exposure. All discovery cohort repertoires had been generated on a single sequencing platform. To predict cytomegalovirus infection status, the study combined high-throughput TCR immunosequencing, statistical association of individual TCRs with disease status, and machine learning. Alongside the repertoire data, information on donor age, sex, ethnicity and CMV serostatus was compiled. Roughly 5 DR-DQ haplotypes were handled as single units for association and clustering, since linkage in the cohort was strong. A later genetic analysis used genome-wide SNP genotypes for about 65% of the 666 donors, treating that subset as a discovery cohort. Among a few hundred genotyped donors of the cohort, an average of 235,054 unique TCR beta nucleotide sequences were sequenced per donor, 15% to 20% of them non-productive. The T cell repertoires of about 700 subjects were profiled by immunosequencing and related to cytomegalovirus serostatus. An early release that covered about 600 HLA-typed donors contained about 300 gigabases of sequencing data and around 85 million unique TCR sequences. HLA typing covered class I and class II loci at four-digit resolution. An earlier analysis of around 580 of the donors used high-throughput TCR beta sequencing to judge whether each TCR beta V gene segment behaved as functional or pseudogenic. Of the roughly 390 genotyped donors, about 80% fell in the genetic ancestry cluster associated with self-reported Caucasian donors. The number of donors typed differed by locus, with roughly 629-640 for A, B, C, DRB1 and DQB1, around 560 for DQA1, approximately 570 for DPA1, and over 400 for DPB1. Rather than using new phenotypic data, the later analysis identified candidate immune exposures from TCR beta sequences and from how often those sequences occurred across donors.

V and J lose 0 bases and 8 bases, and a span of 16 bases separates them. The CDR3 spans 15 residues, from the cysteine through the phenylalanine. The CDR3 DNA has 45 bases and is translated from base 1. The germline V gene specifies MNHEY as CDR1 and SVGAGI as CDR2. Library prep was done by the immunoSEQ multiplex PCR assay. The multiplex PCR relied on a mix of 60 forward primers for TCR Vbeta segments and 13 reverse primers for TCR Jbeta segments. A multiplex PCR assay on genomic DNA amplified the CDR3 region of rearranged TCR beta genes. On the Illumina HiSeq System, the amplified TCR beta libraries were sequenced as 87-base-pair reads. Per the authors' processing: Across the 500 to 850 repertoires, a later analysis counted tens of millions of unique TCR beta chains, around 11 million of which were shared by at least two donors. Raw reads were error-corrected and collapsed into unique sequences with a nearest-neighbor algorithm that merged closely related sequences to remove PCR and sequencing errors. Alignment of CDR3 sequences to IMGT reference sequences was used to assign V, D and J gene segments. For a sequence to be retained, a match of at least six nucleotides was required to both a V gene segment and a J gene segment. A rearrangement counted as productive if the CDR3 had no stop codons and remained in frame with V and J, and every other rearrangement counted as non-productive. CDR3 was defined according to IMGT convention as the region running from the second conserved V-encoded cysteine to the conserved J-encoded phenylalanine. The earlier analysis of some 550 of the donors excluded any sequence lacking an unambiguous match to a single V gene segment. An earlier analysis of 587 of the donors classified V segments as functional when productive rearrangements were above 56.7% and as segregating when the standard deviation between donors was above 5%. To diagnose cytomegalovirus status from the catalog of TCR beta chain sequences, a statistical classification framework was built. V and J gene assignment, in a later analysis, came from comparing TCR nucleotide sequences with IMGT/GENE-DB human TR gene sequences. The TCRdist pipeline was used in a later analysis to assign CDR3 sequences and most-parsimonious VDJ recombination scenarios. In a later analysis, each TCR beta chain was defined by its CDR3 amino acid sequence together with its V-gene family, and reads lacking a unique V-gene family were excluded. As a way to deal with suspected cross-contamination and a sequencing artifact, a later analysis dropped hundreds of nucleotide sequences that were highly shared and had low generation probability. In a later analysis, a clonal expansion index was calculated for each public chain from normalized within-repertoire ranks of inferred template counts. A later analysis computed generation probabilities with a VDJ recombination model fitted to out-of-frame rearrangements, and checked the results against IGoR. In a later analysis, hypergeometric tests were used to score TCR-TCR, TCR-HLA and TCR-CMV co-occurrence, with a repertoire-size bias correction applied to TCR pairs. In a later analysis, false discovery rates were estimated by permuting HLA or CMV assignments 20 times. A later analysis grouped co-occurring TCRs with DBSCAN, adding TCRdist sequence similarity when clustering within HLA-allele-positive subsets. For co-occurrence clustering, repertoires with fewer than 30,000 or more than 120,000 public chains were excluded, along with about five repertoires with anomalous nucleotide sharing. Here the immuneACCESS table is served through TCRdb, limited to in-frame sequences with V and J called. Missing clones are a known gap in these copies; in checked studies unresolved V genes cover under half, and the rest lacks a known reason. For V, J and clone size, that table is used; D and trimming come from the DNA. In this sample's table one finds some 72,000 clones. The ten top clones hold approximately 0.78% of the sample.

Study-level results and caveats: In vitro tests confirmed that three of the cytomegalovirus-associated TCR beta chains recognize cytomegalovirus antigens. In a later analysis, TCR association rates were found to vary across HLA loci, with the most associated TCRs seen for DRB1 alleles and the fewest for HLA-C alleles. In a later analysis, most CMV-associated TCR beta chains were found to appear HLA-restricted, with HLA associations seemingly driven largely by CMV exposure. The study gave a list of about 150 TCR beta chains associated with cytomegalovirus. A further reported finding was that TCR beta sequences accurately predicted the HLA-A and HLA-B alleles for most subjects in the first cohort. In a later genetic analysis, fewer N-insertions in productive TCRs were reported among donors in an Asian-associated ancestry cluster than the roughly 700-donor mean. In both the original and validation cohorts, the classifier was reported to diagnose cytomegalovirus status with high specificity and sensitivity. Specific HLA alleles were associated with around 18,000 TCR beta sequences at a false discovery rate of 0.05 in a later analysis. HLA typing was unavailable for some donors at each locus, so association tests used only the typed subset. In a later analysis, several top co-occurrence clusters were reported to appear linked to parvovirus B19, influenza, CMV and Epstein-Barr virus. In a later genetic analysis, a missense DCLRE1C variant was associated with V-gene and J-gene trimming of TCR beta chains, and the association was replicated in an independent cohort. Because counts were too low, roughly 17 rarely observed V segments, including chromosome 9 orphons, were left out of the earlier analysis of about 500 of the donors. Because the 87-base-pair reads could not distinguish some IMGT-functional V segments, including TRBV6-2 and TRBV6-3, those segments were excluded. Linkage disequilibrium might explain the correlated functional status among segregating V segments, but an unknown experimental factor could not be ruled out. Compared with equally common non-associated chains, HLA-associated TCR beta chains in a later analysis were more clonally expanded and had lower generation probabilities. A cluster of highly shared sequence variants was judged likely to represent a technical artifact of the sequencing pipeline. This cohort had only TCR beta chains sequenced, and the lack of alpha or paired-chain data limited which features could be detected. According to the authors, the approach could potentially be generalized to other disease states and immunological phenotypes. While some public TCRs were present in many individuals, most TCR sequences turned up only very rarely across donors. Broadly in line with IMGT annotations, most TCR beta V segments showed up in productive rearrangements about 90% or about 30% of the time in an earlier analysis of 450 to 600 of the donors. Presence/absence analyses assumed roughly uniform sequencing depth across donors, an assumption that may not hold. CMV serostatus was the only immune exposure information available for the cohort. Assigning TCR associations to individual alleles was difficult when HLA alleles, especially DR and DQ, strongly co-occurred.

The cohort was made up of several hundred healthy bone marrow donors. Cohort members were all nominally healthy when sampled, although unrecorded immune exposures were likely present. The donor tested CMV seronegative and was one of the 352 seronegative cohort members. A peripheral blood sample was collected from each donor, and TCR beta sequencing was performed on peripheral blood mononuclear cells. The Qiagen DNeasy Blood Extraction Kit was used to extract genomic DNA from the blood cell samples. This clonotype was sampled from a boy between 10 and 17 years old in good health and CMV-seronegative. The V and J segments used are TRBV6-5 and TRBJ1-2, and perhaps TRBD1 as D gene, on 6 matching bases. Sequencing input: PBMCs. The DNA sequence is TGTGCCAGCAGTTACTCGCGGGGGGGCGGCTCCGGCTACACCTTC. The translation is CASSYSRGGGSGYTF.